Below are 4 T cell receptor beta chains sequenced from a single sample in a study of graft-versus-host responses after intestinal transplantation. Clones were sequenced by immunoSEQ multiplex PCR, and TCRdb holds only the in-frame ones, with some missing. The top ten clones hold around 2.6% of a sample with tens of thousands of clones, 80% to 90% of them seen once. These receptors lack a known antigen. The source material was unstimulated CD8+ T cells sorted from spleen or lymph node cells, sampled before intestinal transplant. The origin of the receptors is a human donor who received an intestinal transplant.

The chain is built from TRBV10-3 and TRBJ2-1; 10 nucleotides agree with TRBD1. Germline trimming cut 2 bases from V and 3 bases from J; bases unmatched to any gene: 10. CDR1 is ENHRY, CDR2 SYGVKD, per germline. The CDR3 covers 18 residues. CDR3 loop: CAISEPRDGTGDYNEQFF. The CDR3 DNA is TGTGCCATCAGTGAGCCTCGAGATGGGACAGGGGACTACAATGAGCAGTTCTTC.

The V gene is TRBV25-1, the J gene TRBJ2-5; D is uncertain. Germline V gene sequence: CDR1 MGHDK, CDR2 SYGVNS. This CDR3 is 11 amino acids long. Between the trimmed V and J ends, which lost 4 bases and 4 bases, there was a span of 4 bases. The CDR3 bases are TGTGCCAGCAGTGCCCGAGAGACCCAGTACTTC. This sequence encodes CASSARETQYF.

In its sample, this clone was seen a few times. The chain recombines TRBV18 with TRBJ1-3, with 10 bases that match TRBD1. CDR3 length: 18 residues. From germline, CDR1 is KGHSH and CDR2 LQKENI. V shed 6 bases, J shed 0 bases, and the junction held 11 bases outside the gene matches. CDR3 DNA sequence: TGTGCCAGCTCGCCCGGGACAGGGGTGCCTCTCTCTGGAAACACCATATATTTT. Translating gives CASSPGTGVPLSGNTIYF.

This chain connects TRBV9 to TRBJ2-6, with D possibly matching TRBD2 (5 bases). The CDR3 is 15 amino acids. V dropped 3 bases and J dropped 0 bases, with 7 bases sitting between them. Germline CDR1 SGDLS, CDR2 YYNGEE. CDR3 coding DNA: TGTGCCAGCAGCGACGGGGTCTCTGGGGCCAACGTCCTGACTTTC. Its protein product is CASSDGVSGANVLTF.